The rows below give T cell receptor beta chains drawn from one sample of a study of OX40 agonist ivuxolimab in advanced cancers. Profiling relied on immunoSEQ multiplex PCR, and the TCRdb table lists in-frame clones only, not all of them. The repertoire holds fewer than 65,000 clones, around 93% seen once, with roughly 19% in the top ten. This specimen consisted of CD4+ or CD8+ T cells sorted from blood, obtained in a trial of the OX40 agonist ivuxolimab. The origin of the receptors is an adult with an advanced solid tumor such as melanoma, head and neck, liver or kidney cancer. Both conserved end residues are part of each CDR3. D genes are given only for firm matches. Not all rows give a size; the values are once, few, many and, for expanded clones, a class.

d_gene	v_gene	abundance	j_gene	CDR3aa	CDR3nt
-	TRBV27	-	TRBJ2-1	CASSFHPPSYNEQFF	TGTGCCAGCAGTTTTCATCCCCCCAGCTACAATGAGCAGTTCTTC
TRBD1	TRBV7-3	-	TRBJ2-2	CASSITGTGVVTGELFF	TGTGCCAGCAGCATAACCGGGACAGGGGTGGTCACCGGGGAGCTGTTTTTT
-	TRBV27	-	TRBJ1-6	CASSFSGTLFNSPLHF	TGTGCCAGCAGTTTCTCCGGGACCCTCTTTAATTCACCCCTCCACTTT
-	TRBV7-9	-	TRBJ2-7	CASSSKSSYEQYF	TGTGCCAGCAGCTCCAAGAGCTCCTACGAGCAGTACTTC
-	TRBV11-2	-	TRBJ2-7	CASSLALGGYEQYF	TGTGCCAGCAGCTTAGCACTAGGAGGCTACGAGCAGTACTTC
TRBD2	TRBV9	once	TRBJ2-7	CASSVGGTSGNYEQYF	TGTGCCAGCAGCGTAGGTGGGACTAGCGGTAACTACGAGCAGTACTTC
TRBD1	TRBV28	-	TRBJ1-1	CASRRNRGLDTEAFF	TGTGCCAGCAGAAGAAACAGGGGGCTCGACACTGAAGCTTTCTTT
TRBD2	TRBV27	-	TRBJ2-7	CASSQGLAGVKEQYF	TGTGCCAGCAGCCAAGGACTAGCGGGAGTTAAGGAGCAGTACTTC
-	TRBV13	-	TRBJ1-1	CASSLESTPNTEAFF	TGTGCCAGCAGCTTAGAATCAACCCCTAACACTGAAGCTTTCTTT
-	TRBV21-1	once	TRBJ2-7	CASSLPPGPSDYEQYF	TGTGCCAGCAGCCTCCCCCCGGGACCTAGCGACTACGAGCAGTACTTC
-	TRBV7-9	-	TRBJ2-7	CASSPVSDEQYF	TGTGCCAGCAGCCCCGTAAGTGACGAGCAGTACTTC
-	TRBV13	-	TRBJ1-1	CASSHLDRGGTEAFF	TGTGCCAGCAGCCACCTAGATCGGGGAGGCACTGAAGCTTTCTTT
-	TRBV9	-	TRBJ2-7	CASSLSGLAREQYF	TGTGCCAGCAGCCTCTCGGGACTGGCTCGGGAGCAGTACTTC
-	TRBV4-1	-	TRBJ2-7	CASSQVAGAYYEQYF	TGCGCCAGCAGCCAAGTCGCAGGGGCCTACTACGAGCAGTACTTC
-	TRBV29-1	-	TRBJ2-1	CSVDGATSSIEQFF	TGCAGCGTTGATGGGGCGACTAGTTCCATTGAGCAGTTCTTC
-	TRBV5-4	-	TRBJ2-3	CASSAAGLFTDTQYF	TGTGCCTCCAGTGCGGCAGGCCTTTTCACAGATACGCAGTATTTT
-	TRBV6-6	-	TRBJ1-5	CASTPGTAPNQPQHF	TGTGCCAGCACCCCTGGGACCGCCCCCAATCAGCCCCAGCATTTT
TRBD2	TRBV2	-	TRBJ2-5	CASSDETSGSVVFRGGETQYF	TGTGCCAGCAGTGATGAGACTAGCGGGAGTGTAGTGTTTAGGGGCGGAGAGACCCAGTACTTC
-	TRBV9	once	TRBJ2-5	CASSPLVEQETQYF	TGTGCCAGCAGCCCTCTGGTGGAACAAGAGACCCAGTACTTC
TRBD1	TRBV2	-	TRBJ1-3	CASSLDRGAFRNTIYF	TGTGCCAGCAGTCTGGACAGGGGGGCTTTTCGAAACACCATATATTTT
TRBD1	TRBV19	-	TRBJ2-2	CASSLGTGGTGELFF	TGTGCCAGTAGTCTAGGGACAGGAGGCACCGGGGAGCTGTTTTTT
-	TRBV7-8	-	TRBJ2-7	CASSPTGSYEQYF	TGTGCCAGCAGCCCTACGGGCTCCTACGAGCAGTACTTC
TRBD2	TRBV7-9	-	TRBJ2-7	CASSLGLREGYEQYF	TGTGCCAGCAGCTTAGGACTGCGGGAGGGCTACGAGCAGTACTTC
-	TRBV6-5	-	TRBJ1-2	CASRPGVGYGYTF	TGTGCCAGCAGACCGGGGGTTGGCTATGGCTACACCTTC
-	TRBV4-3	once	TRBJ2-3	CASSPFDSPTDTQYF	TGCGCCAGCAGCCCCTTCGACAGCCCCACAGATACGCAGTATTTT
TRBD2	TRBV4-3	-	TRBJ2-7	CASSQGSGRASGEQYF	TGCGCCAGCAGCCAGGGTAGCGGGAGGGCCTCGGGGGAGCAGTACTTC
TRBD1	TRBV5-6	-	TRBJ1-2	CASSLRDRVFYYGYTF	TGTGCCAGCAGCCTGCGGGACAGGGTATTTTACTATGGCTACACCTTC
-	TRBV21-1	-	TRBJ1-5	CASSMGGCGNQPQHF	TGTGCCAGCAGCATGGGGGGCTGCGGCAATCAGCCCCAGCATTTT
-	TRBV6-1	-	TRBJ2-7	CASSVQASYEQYF	TGTGCCAGCAGTGTACAGGCCTCCTACGAGCAGTACTTC
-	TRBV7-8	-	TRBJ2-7	CASSLGPGYEQYF	TGTGCCAGCAGCTTGGGGCCGGGCTACGAGCAGTACTTC
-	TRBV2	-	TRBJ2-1	CASTSDGGYNEQFF	TGTGCCAGCACTAGTGACGGGGGCTACAATGAGCAGTTCTTC